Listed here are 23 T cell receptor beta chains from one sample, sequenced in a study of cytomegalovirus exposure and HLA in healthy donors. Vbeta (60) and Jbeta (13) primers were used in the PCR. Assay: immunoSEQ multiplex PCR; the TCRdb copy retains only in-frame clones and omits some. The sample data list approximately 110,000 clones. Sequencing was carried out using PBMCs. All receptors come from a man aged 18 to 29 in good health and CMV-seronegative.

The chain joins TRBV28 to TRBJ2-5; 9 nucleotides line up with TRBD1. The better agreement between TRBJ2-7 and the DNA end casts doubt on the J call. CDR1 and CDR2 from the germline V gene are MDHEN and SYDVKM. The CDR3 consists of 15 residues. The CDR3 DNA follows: TGTGCCAGCAGTTCAAACAGGGGGCGCGGGTACGAGCAGTACTTC. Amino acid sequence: CASSSNRGRGYEQYF.

The CDR3 loop reads CASSFESYGYTF. The CDR3 coding sequence is TGTGCCAGCAGTTTTGAGAGCTATGGCTACACCTTC. The chain links TRBV5-5 to TRBJ1-2; D remains ambiguous. Germline V CDR1 and CDR2: SGHKS, YYEKEE (reference sequence). There are 12 residues in the CDR3. V was pared by 5 bases and J by 4 bases, with 9 bases between.

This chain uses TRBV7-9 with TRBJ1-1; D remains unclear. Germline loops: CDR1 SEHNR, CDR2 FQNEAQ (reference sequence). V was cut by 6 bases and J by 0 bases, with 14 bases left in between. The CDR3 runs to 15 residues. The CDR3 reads CASSLDGPMNTEAFF. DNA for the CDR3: TGTGCCAGCAGTCTTGATGGGCCTATGAACACTGAAGCTTTCTTT.

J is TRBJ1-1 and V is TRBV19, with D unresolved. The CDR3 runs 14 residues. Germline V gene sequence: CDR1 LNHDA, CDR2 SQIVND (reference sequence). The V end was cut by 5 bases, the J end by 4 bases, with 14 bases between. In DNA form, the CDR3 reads TGTGCCAGTAGTCCAGAGAGCCGGGGCACTGAAGCTTTCTTT. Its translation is CASSPESRGTEAFF.

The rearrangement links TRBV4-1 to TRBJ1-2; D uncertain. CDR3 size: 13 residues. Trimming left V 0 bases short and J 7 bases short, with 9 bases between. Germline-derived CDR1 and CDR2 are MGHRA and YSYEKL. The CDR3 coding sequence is TGCGCCAGCAGCCAAGAGTTTAGTGGTGGCTACACCTTC. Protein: CASSQEFSGGYTF.

The CDR3 nucleotides are TGTGCCAGTAGTATGGACAGGGAAATCCAGTACTTC. Translated: CASSMDREIQYF. The rearrangement joins TRBV19 to TRBJ2-5, with 8 bases lining up with TRBD1. V was clipped by 3 bases and J by 10 bases; unmatched bases: 4. The V gene's germline CDR1 is LNHDA and CDR2 SQIVND (reference sequence). This CDR3 has 12 residues.

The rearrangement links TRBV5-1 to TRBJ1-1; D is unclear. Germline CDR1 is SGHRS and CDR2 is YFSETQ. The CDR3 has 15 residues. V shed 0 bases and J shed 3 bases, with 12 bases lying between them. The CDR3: CASSLAPGQDTEAFF. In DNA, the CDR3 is TGCGCCAGCAGCTTGGCCCCAGGTCAGGACACTGAAGCTTTCTTT.

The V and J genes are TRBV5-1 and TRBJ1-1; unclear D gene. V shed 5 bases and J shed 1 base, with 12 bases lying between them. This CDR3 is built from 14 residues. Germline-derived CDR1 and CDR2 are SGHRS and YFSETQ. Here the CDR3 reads CASRSQASNTEAFF. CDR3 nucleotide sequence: TGCGCCAGCAGGTCCCAAGCGTCGAACACTGAAGCTTTCTTT.

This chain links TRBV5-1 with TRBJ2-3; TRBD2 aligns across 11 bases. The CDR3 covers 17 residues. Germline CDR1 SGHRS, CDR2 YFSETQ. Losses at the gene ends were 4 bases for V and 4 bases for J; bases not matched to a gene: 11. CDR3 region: CASSTGTSGPPSDTQYF. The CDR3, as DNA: TGCGCCAGCAGCACGGGGACTAGCGGTCCCCCGTCAGATACGCAGTATTTT.

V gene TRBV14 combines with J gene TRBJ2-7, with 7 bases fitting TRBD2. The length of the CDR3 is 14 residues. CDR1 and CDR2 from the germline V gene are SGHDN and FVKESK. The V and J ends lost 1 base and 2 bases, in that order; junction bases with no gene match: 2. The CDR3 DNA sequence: TGTGCCAGCAGCCAAGTGGGGGGGGCCTACGAGCAGTACTTC. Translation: CASSQVGGAYEQYF.

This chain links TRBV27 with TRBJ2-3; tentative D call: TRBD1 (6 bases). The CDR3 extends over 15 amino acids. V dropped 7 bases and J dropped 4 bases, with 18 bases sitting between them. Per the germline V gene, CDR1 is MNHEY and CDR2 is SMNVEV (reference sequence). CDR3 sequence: CASNLRGLQPDTQYF. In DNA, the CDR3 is TGTGCCAGCAATTTGAGGGGGTTACAGCCAGATACGCAGTATTTT.

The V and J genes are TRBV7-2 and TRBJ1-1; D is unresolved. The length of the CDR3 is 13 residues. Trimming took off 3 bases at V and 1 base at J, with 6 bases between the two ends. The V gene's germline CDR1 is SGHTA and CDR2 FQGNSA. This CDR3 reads CASSFGSNTEAFF. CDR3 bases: TGTGCCAGCAGCTTCGGTTCGAACACTGAAGCTTTCTTT.

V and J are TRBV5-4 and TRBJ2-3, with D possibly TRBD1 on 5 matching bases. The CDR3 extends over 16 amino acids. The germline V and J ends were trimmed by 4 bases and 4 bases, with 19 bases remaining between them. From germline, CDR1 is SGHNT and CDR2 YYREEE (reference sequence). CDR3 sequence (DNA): TGTGCCAGCAGCCTTGAATTGACAGACCCGGCAGATACGCAGTATTTT. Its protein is CASSLELTDPADTQYF. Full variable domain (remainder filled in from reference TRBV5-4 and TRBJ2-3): ETGVTQSPTHLIKTRGQQVTLRCSSQSGHNTVSWYQQALGQGPQFIFQYYREEENGRGNFPPRFSGLQFPNYSSELNVNALELDDSALYLCASSLELTDPADTQYFGPGTRLTVL.

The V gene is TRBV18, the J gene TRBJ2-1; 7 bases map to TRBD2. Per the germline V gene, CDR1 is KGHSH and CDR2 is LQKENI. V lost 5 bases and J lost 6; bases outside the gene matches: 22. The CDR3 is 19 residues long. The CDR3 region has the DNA TGTGCCAGCTCAAAAGATAAGAACGGCCCGGGACTAAGGAGCAATGAGCAGTTCTTC. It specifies CASSKDKNGPGLRSNEQFF.

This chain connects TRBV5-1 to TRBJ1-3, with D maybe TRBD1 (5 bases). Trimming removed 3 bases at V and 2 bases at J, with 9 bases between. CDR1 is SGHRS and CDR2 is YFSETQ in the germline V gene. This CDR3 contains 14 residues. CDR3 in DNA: TGCGCCAGCAGCTCCAGGGATCCTGGAAACACCATATATTTT. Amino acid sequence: CASSSRDPGNTIYF.

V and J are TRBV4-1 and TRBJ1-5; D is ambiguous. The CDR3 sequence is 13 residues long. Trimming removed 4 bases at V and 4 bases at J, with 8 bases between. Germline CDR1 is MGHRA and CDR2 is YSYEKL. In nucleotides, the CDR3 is TGCGCCAGCAGCCCTGCTGAGAATCAGCCCCAGCATTTT. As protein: CASSPAENQPQHF.

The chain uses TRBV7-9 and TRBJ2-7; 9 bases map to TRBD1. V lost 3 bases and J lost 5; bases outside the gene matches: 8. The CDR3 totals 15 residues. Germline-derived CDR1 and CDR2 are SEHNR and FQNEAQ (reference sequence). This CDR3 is CASSLTGQGRHEQYF. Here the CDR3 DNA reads TGTGCCAGCAGCTTGACGGGACAGGGAAGACACGAGCAGTACTTC. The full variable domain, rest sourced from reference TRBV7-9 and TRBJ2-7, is DTGVSQNPRHKITKRGQNVTFRCDPISEHNRLYWYRQTLGQGPEFLTYFQNEAQLEKSRLLSDRFSAERPKGSFSTLEIQRTEQGDSAMYLCASSLTGQGRHEQYFGPGTRLTVT.

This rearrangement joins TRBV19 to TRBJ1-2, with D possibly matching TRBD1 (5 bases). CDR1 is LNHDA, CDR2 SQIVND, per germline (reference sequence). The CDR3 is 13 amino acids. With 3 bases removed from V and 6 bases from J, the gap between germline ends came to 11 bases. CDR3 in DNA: TGTGCCAGTAGTATGGCGCGCAGGGATGGCTACACCTTC. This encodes CASSMARRDGYTF.

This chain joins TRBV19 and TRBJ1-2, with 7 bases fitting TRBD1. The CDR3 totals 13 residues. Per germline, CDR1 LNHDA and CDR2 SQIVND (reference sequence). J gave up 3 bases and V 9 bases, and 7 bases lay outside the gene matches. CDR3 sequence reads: CASADRRYYGYTF. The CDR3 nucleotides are TGTGCCAGCGCGGACAGGAGATACTATGGCTACACCTTC.

The chain's CDR3 is CASSLVGGGYTF. The CDR3 nucleotides read TGTGCCAGCAGCTTGGTCGGGGGAGGCTACACCTTC. The chain joins TRBV7-8 to TRBJ1-2; a weak D match, TRBD1 (5 bases). The V and J ends lost 3 bases and 8 bases respectively, with 10 bases between them. CDR3 length: 12 amino acids. CDR1 is SGHVS and CDR2 is FQNEAQ in the germline V gene.

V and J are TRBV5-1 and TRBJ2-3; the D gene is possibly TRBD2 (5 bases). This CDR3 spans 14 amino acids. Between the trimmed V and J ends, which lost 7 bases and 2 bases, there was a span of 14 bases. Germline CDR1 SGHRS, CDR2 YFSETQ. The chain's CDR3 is CASRHGGSTDTQYF. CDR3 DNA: TGCGCCAGCCGCCACGGAGGTTCCACAGATACGCAGTATTTT.

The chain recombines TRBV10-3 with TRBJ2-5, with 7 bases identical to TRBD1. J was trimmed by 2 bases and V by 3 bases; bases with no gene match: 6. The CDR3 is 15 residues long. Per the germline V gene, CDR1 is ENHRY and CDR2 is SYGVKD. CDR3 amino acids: CAISDLGTEQETQYF. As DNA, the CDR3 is TGTGCCATCAGTGACTTGGGGACAGAACAAGAGACCCAGTACTTC.

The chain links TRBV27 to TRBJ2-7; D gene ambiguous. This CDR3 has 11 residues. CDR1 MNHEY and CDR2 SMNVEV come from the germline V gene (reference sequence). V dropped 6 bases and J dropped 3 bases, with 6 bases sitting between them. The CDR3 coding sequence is TGTGCCAGCAGGAGCAACTACGAGCAGTACTTC. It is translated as CASRSNYEQYF.